Presented here are 9 T cell receptor beta chains from one specimen sequenced in a study of T-cell reconstitution after alpha-beta-depleted transplantation in children. As it was prepared, the TCRbeta library received unique molecular identifiers. Each CDR3 protein is one row after TCRdb ran MiXCR on the PCR reads. The sample includes some 200,000 distinct CDR3 sequences, around 9.2% seen only once; the top ten take 35% to 45%. The sequencing here drew on PBMCs, mostly from graft donor cells, taken 360 days after TCRalphabeta/CD19-depleted stem cell transplant. Receptor source: a male patient aged 2-15 years who had a stem cell transplant for acute myeloid leukemia, so the T cells may come from the graft donor.

A few counts support this clonotype. The J gene is TRBJ2-7, the V gene TRBV5-8; no clear D. The CDR3 covers 12 residues. Germline V lookup: CDR1 SGHTS, CDR2 YDEGEE. V lost 4 bases and J lost 3, with 8 bases in between. Here the CDR3 reads CASSVYSYEQYV. The CDR3, as DNA: TGTGCCAGCAGCGTCTACAGCTACGAGCAGTACGTC.

This clonotype turned up a few times. The gene calls are TRBV10-2 and TRBJ2-3; no reliable D call. The CDR3 is 12 amino acids. The germline CDR1 and CDR2 sequences are WSHSY and SAAADI. V lost 2 bases to trimming and J lost 1 base, with 1 base between them. CDR3 DNA: TGCGCCAGCAGTGAGGGCACAGATACGCAGTATTTT. Translation: CASSEGTDTQYF.

This clonotype showed up just a few times. CDR3 DNA: TGTGCCAGCAGCCCAGGACATAACACCGGGGAGCTGTTTTTT. This sequence encodes CASSPGHNTGELFF. V usage is TRBV7-2 and J usage is TRBJ2-2; possible D gene TRBD1, 5 bases. V was clipped by 5 bases and J by 2 bases, with 9 bases between them. The V gene's germline CDR1 is SGHTA and CDR2 FQGNSA. The CDR3 covers 14 residues.

This clonotype was detected ten times or more. The genes are TRBV20-1 and TRBJ2-7, with D hard to call. The V end was cut by 5 bases, the J end by 0 bases, with 11 bases between. Germline-derived CDR1 and CDR2 are DFQATT and SNEGSKA (reference sequence). The CDR3 runs 13 residues. The CDR3 spells CSARALYSYEQYV. The DNA of the CDR3 is TGCAGTGCTCGGGCCCTGTACTCCTACGAGCAGTACGTC.

Regarding this clonotype: A junction end diverges from the germline sequence, so it may reflect a read error. This rearrangement joins TRBV9 to TRBJ1-2; TRBD1 matches 8 bases. The CDR3 contains 17 residues. Germline CDR1 reads SGDLS; CDR2 reads YYNGEE. The CDR3: CAISGFRGQGNHYGYTF. The CDR3 nucleotides read TGTGCCATCAGCGGTTTCCGAGGACAGGGTAACCACTATGGCTACACCTTC.

This chain connects TRBV3-1 to TRBJ2-3; 12 bases fit TRBD2. Germline-derived CDR1 and CDR2 are LGHDT and YNNKEL (reference sequence). The CDR3 consists of 19 residues. Trimming at V came to 4 bases and at J to 10 bases, leaving 21 bases not matched to a gene. The CDR3, as DNA: TGTGCCAGCAGCCCGATCCTTAGACTAGCGGGGGAAGACGGAGTGTCGCAGTATTTT. It specifies CASSPILRLAGEDGVSQYF.

This clonotype appeared many times. The chain couples TRBV5-1 to TRBJ2-1; 11 nucleotides match TRBD2. The CDR3 has 14 residues. Trimming removed 4 bases from V and 10 bases from J; junction bases left unmatched: 7. Germline V gives CDR1 SGHRS, CDR2 YFSETQ. This CDR3 reads CASSPRASGGEQFF. The CDR3 DNA follows: TGCGCCAGCAGCCCGAGGGCTAGCGGGGGGGAGCAGTTCTTC.

The rearrangement joins TRBV10-2 to TRBJ2-6; 7 nucleotides align to TRBD2. This CDR3 contains 18 residues. The ends lost 6 bases at V and 0 bases at J; junction bases unmatched: 11. CDR1 and CDR2 from the germline V gene are WSHSY and SAAADI. The CDR3 spells CASRDGTGGNSGANVLTF. CDR3 DNA sequence: TGCGCCAGCAGAGATGGGACGGGGGGAAACTCTGGGGCCAACGTCCTGACTTTC.

This clonotype has a count of ten or more. For the CDR3, the DNA is TGTGCCAGCAGTTACTCGCGGGGGGCGCTGGGTACTGAAGCTTTCTTT. This sequence encodes CASSYSRGALGTEAFF. This rearrangement joins TRBV6-5 to TRBJ1-1; maybe TRBD1 (6 bases). Germline assignment: CDR1 MNHEY and CDR2 SVGAGI. The CDR3 has 16 residues. With 0 bases removed from V and 5 bases from J, the gap between germline ends came to 16 bases.